The 27 T cell receptor beta chains presented below share a single source sample, sequenced in a study of human CD4 T cells and Enterobacteriaceae. The method was immunoSEQ multiplex PCR; TCRdb's version includes in-frame clones alone and lacks a portion of them. Altogether tens of thousands of clones are present, around 80% being singletons, with the ten largest covering around 0.88%. Memory CD4+ T cells were sorted as all CD4+ cells except CD45RA+CCR7+CD95- naive cells, over 95% pure. Source material: memory CD4+ T cells from blood. The receptors were gathered from a human donor in good health.

The rearrangement links TRBV10-3 to TRBJ1-5; D perhaps matches TRBD1 (6 bases). CDR1 and CDR2 from the germline V gene are ENHRY and SYGVKD. Between the trimmed V and J ends, which lost 4 bases and 5 bases, there was a span of 9 bases. The CDR3 contains 13 residues. The CDR3 protein is CAISVDSDQPQHF. The CDR3 DNA sequence: TGTGCCATCAGTGTGGACAGCGATCAGCCCCAGCATTTT.

This sequence joins TRBV7-9 and TRBJ1-1; no clear D gene. Trimming removed 5 bases at V and 9 bases at J, with 13 bases between. The CDR3 length is 12 residues. The germline CDR1 and CDR2 sequences are SEHNR and FQNEAQ (reference sequence). CDR3 sequence reads: CASSPRTEKAFF. CDR3 bases: TGTGCCAGCAGCCCACGGACTGAGAAAGCTTTCTTT.

V usage is TRBV7-9 and J usage is TRBJ1-6, with 9 bases matching TRBD1. This CDR3 is 17 amino acids long. Looked up from germline, CDR1 is SEHNR and CDR2 is FQNEAQ (reference sequence). The trim removed 2 bases at V and 2 bases at J, leaving 4 bases unmatched. The CDR3 loop reads CASSLRDREAYNSPLHF. The CDR3 nucleotides read TGTGCCAGCAGCTTACGGGACAGGGAGGCCTATAATTCACCCCTCCACTTT.

The chain couples TRBV28 to TRBJ2-7, with a possible D match to TRBD2 (7 bases). The CDR3 runs to 15 residues. From germline, CDR1 is MDHEN and CDR2 SYDVKM. V dropped 7 bases and J dropped 3 bases, with 19 bases sitting between them. The CDR3 is CASTQVGGQRYEQYF. DNA of the CDR3: TGTGCCAGCACCCAGGTGGGGGGGCAACGCTACGAGCAGTACTTC.

The genes are TRBV19 and TRBJ1-2, with D perhaps matching TRBD1 (5 bases). CDR3 size: 16 residues. Per germline, CDR1 LNHDA and CDR2 SQIVND (reference sequence). V shed 7 bases and J shed 2 bases, with 20 bases lying between them. CDR3 nucleotide sequence: TGTGCCAGTACCCCGGGGGGGGGTTCCGGGAACTATGGCTACACCTTC. It encodes CASTPGGGSGNYGYTF.

This chain links TRBV25-1 with TRBJ2-5; a possible D gene is TRBD1 (6 bases). Trimming stripped 5 bases from V and 2 bases from J, with 12 bases between. The CDR3 has 14 amino acids. Germline values: CDR1 MGHDK, CDR2 SYGVNS. The CDR3 reads CASSLNGQQETQYF. The DNA for the CDR3 is TGTGCCAGCAGTCTAAATGGACAGCAAGAGACCCAGTACTTC.

V usage is TRBV6-6 and J usage is TRBJ1-1; 9 positions agree with TRBD1. The CDR3 has 14 residues. In germline, CDR1 is MNHNY, CDR2 SVGAGI (reference sequence). J gave up 7 bases and V 0 bases, and 3 bases lay outside the gene matches. DNA of the CDR3: TGTGCCAGCAGTTACTCTACAGGGGGCATTGAAGCTTTCTTT. Protein sequence: CASSYSTGGIEAFF.

The rearrangement links TRBV20-1 to TRBJ1-2; D is unresolved. Germline V gene lookup returns CDR1 DFQATT and CDR2 SNEGSKA (reference sequence). The CDR3 consists of 10 residues. V was shortened by 3 bases and J by 2 bases, with 1 base between the two germline ends. The CDR3 spells CSASNYGYTF. The CDR3 DNA reads as TGCAGTGCTAGCAACTATGGCTACACCTTC.

This chain uses TRBV10-3 with TRBJ2-5; 9 positions agree with TRBD2. Trimming took 5 bases from V and 5 from J; bases not matched to a gene: 3. CDR1 and CDR2 (germline): ENHRY, SYGVKD. The CDR3 runs 13 residues. CDR3 protein: CAISQGLAETQYF. The DNA of the CDR3 is TGTGCCATCAGTCAGGGACTAGCCGAGACCCAGTACTTC.

A single count supports this clone. This chain joins TRBV19 and TRBJ1-2; 11 bases agree with TRBD1. Trimming removed 11 bases from V and 3 bases from J; junction bases left unmatched: 8. Germline-derived CDR1 and CDR2 are LNHDA and SQIVND (reference sequence). The CDR3 contains 14 residues. The CDR3 DNA reads as TGTGCCGTACGCCGGACAGGGGGCGACTATGGCTACACCTTC. It is translated as CAVRRTGGDYGYTF.

Regarding this clone: The junction does not match germline at one end; this may be a read error. This chain uses TRBV28 with TRBJ2-4; D not certain. Germline assignment: CDR1 MDHEN and CDR2 SYDVKM. The CDR3 has 12 amino acids. The CDR3 region is CATSPSKNIQYF. The CDR3 coding sequence is TGTGCCACCAGTCCGAGCAAAAACATTCAGTACTTC.

The chain links TRBV4-1 to TRBJ1-2; D is undetermined. Trimming stripped 1 base from V and 8 bases from J, with 14 bases between. The CDR3 covers 14 residues. The V gene's germline CDR1 is MGHRA and CDR2 YSYEKL. In nucleotides, the CDR3 is TGCGCCAGCAGCCAAGTAGGGCAATTTGGCGGCTACACCTTC. Its protein product is CASSQVGQFGGYTF.

The chain employs TRBV19 and TRBJ2-3, with 10 bases identical to TRBD2. The germline CDR1 and CDR2 sequences are LNHDA and SQIVND (reference sequence). The J segment lost 1 base and the V segment lost 5 bases, leaving 3 bases of the junction unmatched. This CDR3 has 15 amino acids. CDR3 loop: CASSSTSGGTDTQYF. In nucleotides, the CDR3 is TGTGCCAGTAGTTCCACTAGCGGGGGCACAGATACGCAGTATTTT.

The chain recombines TRBV5-6 with TRBJ1-2; 10 nucleotides agree with TRBD1. Germline assignment: CDR1 SGHDT and CDR2 YYEEEE. CDR3 length: 14 amino acids. Trimming at V came to 3 bases and at J to 5 bases, leaving 4 bases not matched to a gene. The CDR3 DNA reads as TGTGCCAGCAGCTGGGACAGGGGCGGGTATGGCTACACCTTC. Translating gives CASSWDRGGYGYTF.

J is TRBJ2-1 and V is TRBV5-1; possible D gene TRBD2, 5 bases. Trimming pared 4 bases from V and 9 bases from J, leaving 11 bases between. This CDR3 region has 12 residues. Germline CDR1 and CDR2: SGHRS and YFSETQ. The CDR3 DNA follows: TGCGCCAGCAGCGTTGAACGGGGTGAGCAGTTCTTC. This gives the protein CASSVERGEQFF. The variable domain in full, completed from reference TRBV5-1 and TRBJ2-1, reads KAGVTQTPRYLIKTRGQQVTLSCSPISGHRSVSWYQQTPGQGLQFLFEYFSETQRNKGNFPGRFSGRQFSNSRSEMNVSTLELGDSALYLCASSVERGEQFFGPGTRLTVL.

CDR3 DNA: TGTGCCAGCAGTTTTCAGGGGGGCGAAGCTTTCTTT. This translates into CASSFQGGEAFF. V is TRBV28 and J is TRBJ1-1; TRBD1 matches 7 bases. CDR3 length equals 12 residues. CDR1 MDHEN and CDR2 SYDVKM come from the germline V gene. J gave up 8 bases and V 3 bases, and 3 bases lay outside the gene matches.

This clone has more than one count but fewer than ten. The chain is built from TRBV14 and TRBJ1-4, with unresolved D. This CDR3 is built from 16 residues. Per the germline V gene, CDR1 is SGHDN and CDR2 is FVKESK. Trimming shortened V by 0 bases and J by 8 bases, and 16 bases separated the two germline ends. CDR3 bases: TGTGCCAGCAGCCAAGAGGGTGTGGGCTTTAGGGAAAAACTGTTTTTT. Translated, it gives CASSQEGVGFREKLFF.

The chain employs TRBV11-2 and TRBJ1-1; possibly TRBD1 for D (5 bases). The V gene lost 2 bases and the J gene lost 1 base, with 5 bases spanning the gap. In germline, CDR1 is SGHAT, CDR2 FQNNGV. The CDR3 consists of 13 residues. CDR3 DNA: TGTGCCAGCAGCTTACAGGGGAACACTGAAGCTTTCTTT. Its translation: CASSLQGNTEAFF.

This sequence joins TRBV6-4 and TRBJ1-2, with TRBD1 matching over 9 bases. Per the germline V gene, CDR1 is MRHNA and CDR2 is SNTAGT. Losses at the gene ends were 2 bases for V and 8 bases for J; bases not matched to a gene: 9. The CDR3 sequence is 15 residues long. CDR3 bases: TGTGCCAGCAGTGACCATGGACAGGGGAAAGGGGGCTACACCTTC. Translated: CASSDHGQGKGGYTF.

The CDR3 DNA reads as TGTGCCAGCAGCTTAGGACTAGCCGCCTCTGGGGCCAACGTCCTGACTTTC. Residues: CASSLGLAASGANVLTF. The chain recombines TRBV11-3 with TRBJ2-6; 7 nucleotides line up with TRBD2. Trimming at V came to 1 base and at J to 0 bases, leaving 3 bases not matched to a gene. The CDR3 loop spans 17 amino acids. Germline CDR1 and CDR2: SGHNT and YENEEA.

This clone was seen only once. J is TRBJ2-7 and V is TRBV7-2; 12 nucleotides line up with TRBD2. V lost 5 bases, J lost 6 bases, and 5 bases stayed unmatched. Looked up from germline, CDR1 is SGHTA and CDR2 is FQGNSA. This CDR3 is built from 14 residues. CDR3 sequence: CASSNLAGGREQYF. DNA for the CDR3: TGTGCCAGCAGCAATCTAGCGGGGGGGCGCGAGCAGTACTTC.

In its sample, this clone was seen once. The V and J genes are TRBV28 and TRBJ1-4, with D unclear. This CDR3 contains 15 residues. V lost 5 bases, J lost 4 bases, and 14 bases lay in between. Germline values: CDR1 MDHEN, CDR2 SYDVKM. CDR3 sequence: CASSAYPKSNEKLFF. The CDR3 nucleotides are TGTGCCAGCAGTGCCTATCCCAAGAGTAATGAAAAACTGTTTTTT.

This clone is medium-sized by share. CDR3 DNA: TGTGCCAGCAGCCCCACTAGCGGGGGGAAGTACTTC. It yields the protein CASSPTSGGKYF. This sequence joins TRBV11-2 and TRBJ2-7, with 12 bases fitting TRBD2. This CDR3 has 12 amino acids. With 5 bases clipped from V and 11 bases from J, the junction kept 4 bases outside the gene matches. CDR1 and CDR2 (germline): SGHAT, FQNNGV. The whole variable domain, remainder taken from reference TRBV11-2 and TRBJ2-7, is EAGVAQSPRYKIIEKRQSVAFWCNPISGHATLYWYQQILGQGPKLLIQFQNNGVVDDSQLPKDRFSAERLKGVDSTLKIQPAKLEDSAVYLCASSPTSGGKYFGPGTRLTVT.

V usage is TRBV7-2 and J usage is TRBJ1-5; maybe TRBD1 (5 bases). Between the trimmed V and J ends, which lost 4 bases and 1 base, there was a span of 11 bases. Germline assignment: CDR1 SGHTA and CDR2 FQGNSA. This CDR3 has 15 amino acids. CDR3 amino acids: CASSSGRQSNQPQHF. The CDR3 region has the DNA TGTGCCAGCAGCTCGGGACGGCAGAGCAATCAGCCCCAGCATTTT.

The rearrangement uses TRBV5-6 and TRBJ1-6; D unresolved. Trimming left V 7 bases short and J 7 bases short, with 15 bases between. In germline, CDR1 is SGHDT, CDR2 YYEEEE. The length of the CDR3 is 14 residues. CDR3 loop: CASGERVRNSPLHF. For the CDR3, the DNA is TGTGCCAGCGGGGAACGGGTTCGGAATTCACCCCTCCACTTT.

This clone was observed a single time. The V gene is TRBV27, the J gene TRBJ2-5; 8 nucleotides line up with TRBD2. Germline-derived CDR1 and CDR2 are MNHEY and SMNVEV (reference sequence). There are 16 residues in the CDR3. V trimming: 4 bases; J trimming: 0 bases; junction bases outside the gene matches: 7. DNA for the CDR3: TGTGCCAGCAGTTCCTCGGGGGGGTGGTACCAAGAGACCCAGTACTTC. This sequence encodes CASSSSGGWYQETQYF.

The chain joins TRBV27 to TRBJ1-2; 11 bases align to TRBD1. Germline V gene sequence: CDR1 MNHEY, CDR2 SMNVEV (reference sequence). The CDR3 is 18 amino acids. The V gene end was trimmed by 2 bases and the J gene end by 4 bases; junction bases not matched to a gene: 12. The DNA for the CDR3 is TGTGCCAGCAGTTTAACCCCATCCGGACAGGGGGCTCTCTATGGCTACACCTTC. Protein product: CASSLTPSGQGALYGYTF.